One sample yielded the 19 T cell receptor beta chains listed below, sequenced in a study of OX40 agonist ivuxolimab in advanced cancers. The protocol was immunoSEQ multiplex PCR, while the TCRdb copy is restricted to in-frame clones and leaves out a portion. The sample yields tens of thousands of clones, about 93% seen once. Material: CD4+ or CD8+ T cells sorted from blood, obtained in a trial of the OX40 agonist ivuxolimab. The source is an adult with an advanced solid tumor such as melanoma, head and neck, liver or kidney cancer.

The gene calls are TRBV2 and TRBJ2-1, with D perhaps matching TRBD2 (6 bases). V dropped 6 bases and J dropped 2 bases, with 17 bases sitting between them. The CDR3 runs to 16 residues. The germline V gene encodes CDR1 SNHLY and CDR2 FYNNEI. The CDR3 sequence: CASRGGRDPAYNEQFF. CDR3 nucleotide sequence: TGTGCCAGCAGAGGCGGGCGGGACCCTGCCTACAATGAGCAGTTCTTC.

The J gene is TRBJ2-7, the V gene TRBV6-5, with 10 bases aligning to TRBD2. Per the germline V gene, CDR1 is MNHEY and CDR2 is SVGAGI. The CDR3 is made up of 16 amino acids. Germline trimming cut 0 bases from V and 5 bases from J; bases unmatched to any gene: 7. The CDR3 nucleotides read TGTGCCAGCAGTTACTCAGAGGCTAGCGGGAGCCACGAGCAGTACTTC. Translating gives CASSYSEASGSHEQYF.

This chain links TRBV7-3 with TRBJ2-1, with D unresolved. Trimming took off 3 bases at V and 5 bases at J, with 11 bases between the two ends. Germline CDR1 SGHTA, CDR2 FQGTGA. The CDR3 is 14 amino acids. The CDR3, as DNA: TGTGCCAGCAGCTTTTCGCAGTCTAACAATGAGCAGTTCTTC. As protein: CASSFSQSNNEQFF. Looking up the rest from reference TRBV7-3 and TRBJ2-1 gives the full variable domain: GAGVSQTPSNKVTEKGKYVELRCDPISGHTALYWYRQSLGQGPEFLIYFQGTGAADDSGLPNDRFFAVRPEGSVSTLKIQRTERGDSAVYLCASSFSQSNNEQFFGPGTRLTVL.

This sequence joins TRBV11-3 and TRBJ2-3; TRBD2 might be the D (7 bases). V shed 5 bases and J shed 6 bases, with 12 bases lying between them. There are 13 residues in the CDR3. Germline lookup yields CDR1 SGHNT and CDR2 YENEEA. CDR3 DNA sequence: TGTGCCAGCAGCCCAAGGGGGGGGGATACGCAGTATTTT. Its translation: CASSPRGGDTQYF.

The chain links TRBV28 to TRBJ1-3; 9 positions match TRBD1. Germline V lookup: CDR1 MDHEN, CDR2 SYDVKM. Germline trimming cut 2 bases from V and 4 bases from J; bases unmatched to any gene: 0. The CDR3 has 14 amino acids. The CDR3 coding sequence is TGTGCCAGCAGTTTAGGGACAGGGGGAAACACCATATATTTT. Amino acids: CASSLGTGGNTIYF. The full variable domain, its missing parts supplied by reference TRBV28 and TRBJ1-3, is DVKVTQSSRYLVKRTGEKVFLECVQDMDHENMFWYRQDPGLGLRLIYFSYDVKMKEKGDIPEGYSVSREKKERFSLILESASTNQTSMYLCASSLGTGGNTIYFGEGSWLTVV.

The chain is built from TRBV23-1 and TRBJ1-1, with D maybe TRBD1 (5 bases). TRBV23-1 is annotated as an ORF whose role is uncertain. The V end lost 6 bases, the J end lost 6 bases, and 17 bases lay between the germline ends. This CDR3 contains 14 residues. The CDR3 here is CASSLYPRGPEAFF. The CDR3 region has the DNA TGCGCCAGCAGCCTCTACCCTCGGGGCCCTGAAGCTTTCTTT.

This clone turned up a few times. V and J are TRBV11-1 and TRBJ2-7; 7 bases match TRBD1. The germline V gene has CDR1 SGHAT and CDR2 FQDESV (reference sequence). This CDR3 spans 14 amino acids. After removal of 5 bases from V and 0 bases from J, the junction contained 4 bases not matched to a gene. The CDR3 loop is CASSRQGTSYEQYF. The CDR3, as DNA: TGTGCCAGCAGCCGACAGGGAACCTCCTACGAGCAGTACTTC.

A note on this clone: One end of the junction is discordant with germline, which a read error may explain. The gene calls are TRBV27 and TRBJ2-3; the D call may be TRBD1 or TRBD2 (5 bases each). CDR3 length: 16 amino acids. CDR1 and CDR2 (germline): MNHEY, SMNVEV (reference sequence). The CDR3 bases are TGTGCCGGCAGTTTCCTCGGGGCACAAAGCTCAGATACGCGGTATTTT. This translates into CAGSFLGAQSSDTRYF.

The CDR3 DNA is TGTGCCAGCAGCTTCACAGGGGCCAAAAACATTCAGTACTTC. Translated, it gives CASSFTGAKNIQYF. This chain joins TRBV13 and TRBJ2-4, with D perhaps matching TRBD1 (6 bases). Germline loops: CDR1 PRHDT, CDR2 FYEKMQ (reference sequence). This CDR3 has 14 residues. V lost 3 bases, J lost 1 base, and 7 bases lay in between. The variable domain in full, completed from reference TRBV13 and TRBJ2-4, reads AAGVIQSPRHLIKEKRETATLKCYPIPRHDTVYWYQQGPGQDPQFLISFYEKMQSDKGSIPDRFSAQQFSDYHSELNMSSLELGDSALYFCASSFTGAKNIQYFGAGTRLSVL.

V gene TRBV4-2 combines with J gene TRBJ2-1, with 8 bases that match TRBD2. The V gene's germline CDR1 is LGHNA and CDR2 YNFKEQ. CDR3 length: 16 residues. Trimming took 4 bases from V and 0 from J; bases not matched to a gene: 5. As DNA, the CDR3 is TGTGCCAGCAGCCTTAGCGGGGAGAGCTCCTACAATGAGCAGTTCTTC. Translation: CASSLSGESSYNEQFF.

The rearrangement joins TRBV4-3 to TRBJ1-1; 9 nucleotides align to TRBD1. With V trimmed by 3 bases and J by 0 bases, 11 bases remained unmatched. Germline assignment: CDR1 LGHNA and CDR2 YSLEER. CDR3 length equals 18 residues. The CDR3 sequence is CASSQGTGGGNMNTEAFF. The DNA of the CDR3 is TGCGCCAGCAGCCAGGGAACAGGGGGCGGAAACATGAACACTGAAGCTTTCTTT.

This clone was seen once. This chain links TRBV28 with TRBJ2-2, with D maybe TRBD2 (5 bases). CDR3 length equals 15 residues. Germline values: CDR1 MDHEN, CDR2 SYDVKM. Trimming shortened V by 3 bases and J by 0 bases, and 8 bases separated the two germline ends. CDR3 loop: CASSFEGANTGELFF. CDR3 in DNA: TGTGCCAGCAGTTTTGAGGGCGCGAACACCGGGGAGCTGTTTTTT.

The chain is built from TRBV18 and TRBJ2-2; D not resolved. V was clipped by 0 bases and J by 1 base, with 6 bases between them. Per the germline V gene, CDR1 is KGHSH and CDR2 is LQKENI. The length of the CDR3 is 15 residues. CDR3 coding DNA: TGTGCCAGCTCACCACCACACGGGAACACCGGGGAGCTGTTTTTT. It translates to CASSPPHGNTGELFF.

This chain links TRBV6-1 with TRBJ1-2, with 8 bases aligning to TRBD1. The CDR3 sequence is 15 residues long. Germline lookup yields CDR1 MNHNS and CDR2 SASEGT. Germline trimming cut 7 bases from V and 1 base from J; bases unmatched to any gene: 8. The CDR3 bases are TGTGCCAGCACCCCGGACAGGGATAATAACTATGGCTACACCTTC. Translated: CASTPDRDNNYGYTF.

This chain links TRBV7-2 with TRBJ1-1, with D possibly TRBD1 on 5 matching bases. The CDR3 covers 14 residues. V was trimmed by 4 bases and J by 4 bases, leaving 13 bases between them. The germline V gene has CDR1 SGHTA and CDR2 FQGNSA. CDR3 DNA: TGTGCCAGCAGCTCGTCTATGAGGGGCACTGAAGCTTTCTTT. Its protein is CASSSSMRGTEAFF.

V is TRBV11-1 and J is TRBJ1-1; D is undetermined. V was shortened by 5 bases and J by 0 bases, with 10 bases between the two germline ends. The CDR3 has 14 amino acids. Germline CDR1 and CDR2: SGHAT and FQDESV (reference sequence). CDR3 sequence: CASSIHQMNTEAFF. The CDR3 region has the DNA TGTGCCAGCAGCATACACCAAATGAACACTGAAGCTTTCTTT. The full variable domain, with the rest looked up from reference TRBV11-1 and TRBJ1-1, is EAEVAQSPRYKITEKSQAVAFWCDPISGHATLYWYRQILGQGPELLVQFQDESVVDDSQLPKDRFSAERLKGVDSTLKIQPAELGDSAMYLCASSIHQMNTEAFFGQGTRLTVV.

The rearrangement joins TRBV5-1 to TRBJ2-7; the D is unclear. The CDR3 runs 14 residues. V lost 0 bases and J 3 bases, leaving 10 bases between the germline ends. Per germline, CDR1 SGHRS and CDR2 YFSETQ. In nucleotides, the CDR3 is TGCGCCAGCAGCTTGGGGGAAGGTGTCTACGAGCAGTACTTC. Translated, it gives CASSLGEGVYEQYF.

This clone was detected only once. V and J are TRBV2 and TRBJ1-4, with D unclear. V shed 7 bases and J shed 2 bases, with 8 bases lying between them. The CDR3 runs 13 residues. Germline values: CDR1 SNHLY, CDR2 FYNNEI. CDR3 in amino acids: CASTRGTNEKLFF. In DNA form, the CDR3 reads TGTGCCAGCACACGAGGCACTAATGAAAAACTGTTTTTT. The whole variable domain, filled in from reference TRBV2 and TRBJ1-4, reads EPEVTQTPSHQVTQMGQEVILRCVPISNHLYFYWYRQILGQKVEFLVSFYNNEISEKSEIFDDQFSVERPDGSNFTLKIRSTKLEDSAMYFCASTRGTNEKLFFGSGTQLSVL.

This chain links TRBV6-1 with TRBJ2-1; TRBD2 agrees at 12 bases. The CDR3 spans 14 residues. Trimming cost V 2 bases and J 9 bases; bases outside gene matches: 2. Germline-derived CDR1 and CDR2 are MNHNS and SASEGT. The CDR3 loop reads CASSETSGRIEQFF. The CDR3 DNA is TGTGCCAGCAGTGAAACTAGCGGGAGGATTGAGCAGTTCTTC.